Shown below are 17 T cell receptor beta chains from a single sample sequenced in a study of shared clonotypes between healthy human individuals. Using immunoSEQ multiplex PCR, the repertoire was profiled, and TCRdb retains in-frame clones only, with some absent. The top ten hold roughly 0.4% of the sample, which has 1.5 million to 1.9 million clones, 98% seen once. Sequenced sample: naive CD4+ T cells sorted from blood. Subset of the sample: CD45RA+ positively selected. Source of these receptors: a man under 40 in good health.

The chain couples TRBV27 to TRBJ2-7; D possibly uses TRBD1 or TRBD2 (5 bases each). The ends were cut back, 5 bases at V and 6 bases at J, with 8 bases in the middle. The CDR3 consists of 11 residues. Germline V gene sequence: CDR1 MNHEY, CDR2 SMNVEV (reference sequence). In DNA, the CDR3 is TGTGCCAGCAGTGGGGGACGCGAGCAGTACTTC. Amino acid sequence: CASSGGREQYF.

CDR3 region: CASSLVGGIDHQPQHF. The CDR3 DNA sequence: TGTGCCAGCAGCTTAGTGGGGGGGATAGACCATCAGCCCCAGCATTTT. J is TRBJ1-5 and V is TRBV11-2, with a possible D match to TRBD1 (5 bases). The CDR3 consists of 16 residues. Trimming removed 1 base from V and 5 bases from J, with 15 bases in between. The germline V gene has CDR1 SGHAT and CDR2 FQNNGV.

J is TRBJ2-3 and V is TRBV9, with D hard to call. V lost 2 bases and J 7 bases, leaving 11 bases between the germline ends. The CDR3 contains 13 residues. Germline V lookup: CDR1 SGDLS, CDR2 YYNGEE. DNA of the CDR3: TGTGCCAGCAGCGTCAGTGGCTTCCATACGCAGTATTTT. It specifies CASSVSGFHTQYF. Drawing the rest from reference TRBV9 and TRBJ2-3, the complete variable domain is DSGVTQTPKHLITATGQRVTLRCSPRSGDLSVYWYQQSLDQGLQFLIQYYNGEERAKGNILERFSAQQFPDLHSELNLSSLELGDSALYFCASSVSGFHTQYFGPGTRLTVL.

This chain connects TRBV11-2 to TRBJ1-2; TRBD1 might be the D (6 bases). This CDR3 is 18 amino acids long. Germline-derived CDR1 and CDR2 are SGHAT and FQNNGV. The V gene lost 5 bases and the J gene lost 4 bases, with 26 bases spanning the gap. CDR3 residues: CASSPSQGQYHTLYGYTF. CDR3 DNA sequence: TGTGCCAGCAGCCCCAGCCAAGGACAGTACCATACTCTCTATGGCTACACCTTC. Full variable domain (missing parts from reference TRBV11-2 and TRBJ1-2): EAGVAQSPRYKIIEKRQSVAFWCNPISGHATLYWYQQILGQGPKLLIQFQNNGVVDDSQLPKDRFSAERLKGVDSTLKIQPAKLEDSAVYLCASSPSQGQYHTLYGYTFGSGTRLTVV.

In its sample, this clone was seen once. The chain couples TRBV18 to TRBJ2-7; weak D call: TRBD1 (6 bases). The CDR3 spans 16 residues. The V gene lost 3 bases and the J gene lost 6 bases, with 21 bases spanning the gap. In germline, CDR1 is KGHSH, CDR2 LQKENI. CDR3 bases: TGTGCCAGCTCACCTTCCGGGACAAAGACCCGGGGCGAGCAGTACTTC. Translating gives CASSPSGTKTRGEQYF.

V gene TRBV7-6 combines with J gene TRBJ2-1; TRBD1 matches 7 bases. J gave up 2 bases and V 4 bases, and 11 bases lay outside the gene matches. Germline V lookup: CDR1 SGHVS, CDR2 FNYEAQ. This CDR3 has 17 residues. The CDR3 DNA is TGTGCCAGCAGCTCCCCAGGGAAGGGGGCTACCTACAATGAGCAGTTCTTC. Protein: CASSSPGKGATYNEQFF.

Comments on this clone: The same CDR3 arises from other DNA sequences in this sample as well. Here the CDR3 reads CASSIQGSTDTQYF. CDR3 sequence (DNA): TGTGCCAGTAGTATTCAGGGAAGCACAGATACGCAGTATTTT. The V gene is TRBV19, the J gene TRBJ2-3, with a possible D match to TRBD1 (5 bases). V gave up 3 bases and J gave up 0 bases, with 7 bases separating them. This CDR3 region has 14 residues. CDR1 LNHDA and CDR2 SQIVND come from the germline V gene (reference sequence).

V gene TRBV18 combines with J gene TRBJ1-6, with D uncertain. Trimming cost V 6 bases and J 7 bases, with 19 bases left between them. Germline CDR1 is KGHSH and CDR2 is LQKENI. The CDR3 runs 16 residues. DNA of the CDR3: TGTGCCAGCTCGCCGCGCGGTTTGGTTGGAAATTCACCCCTCCACTTT. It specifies CASSPRGLVGNSPLHF. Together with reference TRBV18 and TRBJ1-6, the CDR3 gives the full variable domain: NAGVMQNPRHLVRRRGQEARLRCSPMKGHSHVYWYRQLPEEGLKFMVYLQKENIIDESGMPKERFSAEFPKEGPSILRIQQVVRGDSAAYFCASSPRGLVGNSPLHFGNGTRLTVT.

The DNA of the CDR3 is TGCGCCAGCAGCTGGACAGGGATCGAGCAGTACTTC. Its translation: CASSWTGIEQYF. This rearrangement joins TRBV5-1 to TRBJ2-7; 8 nucleotides align to TRBD1. The CDR3 length is 12 residues. Germline V lookup: CDR1 SGHRS, CDR2 YFSETQ. The V and J ends lost 3 bases and 6 bases, in that order; junction bases with no gene match: 2.

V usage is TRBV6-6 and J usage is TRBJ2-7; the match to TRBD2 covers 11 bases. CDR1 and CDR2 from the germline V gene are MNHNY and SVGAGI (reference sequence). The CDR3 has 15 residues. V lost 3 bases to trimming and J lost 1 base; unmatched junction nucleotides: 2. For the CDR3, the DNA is TGTGCCAGCAGTTATACTAGCGGGAGATCCTACGAGCAGTACTTC. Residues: CASSYTSGRSYEQYF.

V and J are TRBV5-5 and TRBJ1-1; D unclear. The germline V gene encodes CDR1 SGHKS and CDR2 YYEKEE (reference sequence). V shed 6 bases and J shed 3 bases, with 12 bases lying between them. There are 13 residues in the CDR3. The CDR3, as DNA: TGTGCCAGCACCGTCCGGGTATACACTGAAGCTTTCTTT. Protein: CASTVRVYTEAFF.

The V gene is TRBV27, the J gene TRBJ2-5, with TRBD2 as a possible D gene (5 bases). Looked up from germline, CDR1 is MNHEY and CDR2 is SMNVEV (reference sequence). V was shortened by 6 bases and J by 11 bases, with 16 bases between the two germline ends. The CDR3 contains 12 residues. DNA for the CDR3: TGTGCCAGCAGGGCCCAACTCGGGGAGCAGTACTTC. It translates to CASRAQLGEQYF.

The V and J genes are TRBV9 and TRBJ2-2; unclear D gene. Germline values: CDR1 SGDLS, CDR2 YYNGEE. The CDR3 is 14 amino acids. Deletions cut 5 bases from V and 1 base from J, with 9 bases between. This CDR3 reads CASRYDGNTGELFF. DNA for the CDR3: TGTGCCAGCAGGTACGACGGGAACACCGGGGAGCTGTTTTTT.

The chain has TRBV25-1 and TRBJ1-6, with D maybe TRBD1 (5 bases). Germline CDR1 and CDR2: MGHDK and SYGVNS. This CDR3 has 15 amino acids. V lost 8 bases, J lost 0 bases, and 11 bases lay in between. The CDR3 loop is CASGDFSSYNSPLHF. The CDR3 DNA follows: TGTGCCAGCGGGGACTTCAGCTCCTATAATTCACCCCTCCACTTT. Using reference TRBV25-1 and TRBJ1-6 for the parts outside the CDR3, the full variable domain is EADIYQTPRYLVIGTGKKITLECSQTMGHDKMYWYQQDPGMELHLIHYSYGVNSTEKGDLSSESTVSRIRTEHFPLTLESARPSHTSQYLCASGDFSSYNSPLHFGNGTRLTVT.

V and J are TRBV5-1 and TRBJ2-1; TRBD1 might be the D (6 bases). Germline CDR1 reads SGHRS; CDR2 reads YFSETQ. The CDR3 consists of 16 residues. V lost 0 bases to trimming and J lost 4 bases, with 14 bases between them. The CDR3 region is CASSLASGASYNEQFF. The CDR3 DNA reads TGCGCCAGCAGCTTGGCTTCAGGGGCCTCTTACAATGAGCAGTTCTTC.

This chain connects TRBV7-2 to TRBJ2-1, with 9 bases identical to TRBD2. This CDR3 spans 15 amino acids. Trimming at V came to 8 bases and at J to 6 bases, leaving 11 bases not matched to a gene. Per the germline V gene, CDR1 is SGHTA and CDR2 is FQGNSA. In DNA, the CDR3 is TGTGCCAGCGCTCCGCGGGGACTAGCCGGCAATGAGCAGTTCTTC. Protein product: CASAPRGLAGNEQFF.

The CDR3 region has the DNA TGCGCCAGCAGCTTGACGGGGGAGAACACTGAAGCTTTCTTT. Amino acids: CASSLTGENTEAFF. The chain has TRBV5-1 and TRBJ1-1, with D tentatively TRBD1 (5 bases). The V end was cut by 1 base, the J end by 1 base, with 8 bases between. Per germline, CDR1 SGHRS and CDR2 YFSETQ. The CDR3 runs 14 residues.